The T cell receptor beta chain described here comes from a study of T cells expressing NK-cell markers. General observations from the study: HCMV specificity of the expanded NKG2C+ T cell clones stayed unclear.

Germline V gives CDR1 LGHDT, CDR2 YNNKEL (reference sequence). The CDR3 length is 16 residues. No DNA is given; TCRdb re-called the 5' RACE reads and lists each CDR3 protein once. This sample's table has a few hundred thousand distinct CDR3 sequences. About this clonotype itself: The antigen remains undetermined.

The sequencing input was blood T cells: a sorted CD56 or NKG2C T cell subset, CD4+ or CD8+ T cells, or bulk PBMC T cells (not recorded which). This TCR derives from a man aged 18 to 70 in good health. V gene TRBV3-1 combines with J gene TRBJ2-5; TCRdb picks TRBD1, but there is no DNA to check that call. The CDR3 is CASSRRPGTGSETQYF.